The 21 T cell receptor beta chains reported below all come from one sample, sequenced in a study of T cells after yellow fever vaccination (dated by TCRdb to the late 2010s). The treatment or condition tag for this specimen amounts to: live attenuated yellow fever vaccine strain. The receptor library was made with 5' RACE. Sequenced using an Illumina HiSeq 2500. The raw public reads went through TCRdb reprocessing: fastp at Q25, MiXCR clone calling, in-frame beta chains kept. When rows share a CDR3 protein, they turn into one entry using the most common DNA and genes. The sample table lists a few hundred thousand distinct CDR3 sequences, 8.5% to 10% of them with a count of one. The top ten hold about a sixth of the sample. Source: PBMCs, taken on the day of the first yellow fever vaccination. These receptor sequences come from a man aged 18 to 30 who received the YFV17D yellow fever vaccine.

This clonotype was observed a few times. The V call is TRBV7-3, the J call TRBJ1-6, with TRBD1 identical over 7 bases. The CDR3 has 16 amino acids. Germline CDR1 SGHTA, CDR2 FQGTGA. V shed 2 bases and J 7 bases; nucleotides not matched to a gene: 8. CDR3 bases: TGTGCCAGCAGCTTAGGGGGGGGACAGACGAATTCACCCCTCCACTTT. Translation gives CASSLGGGQTNSPLHF. The complete variable domain, with remaining parts taken from reference TRBV7-3 and TRBJ1-6, reads GAGVSQTPSNKVTEKGKYVELRCDPISGHTALYWYRQSLGQGPEFLIYFQGTGAADDSGLPNDRFFAVRPEGSVSTLKIQRTERGDSAVYLCASSLGGGQTNSPLHFGNGTRLTVT.

This clonotype was counted only a few times. This sequence joins TRBV4-3 and TRBJ2-3; D gene uncertain. This CDR3 contains 16 residues. Germline V gene data show CDR1 as LGHNA and CDR2 as YSLEER. V was pared by 1 base and J by 0 bases, with 11 bases between. CDR3 region: CASSQAASHSTDTQYF. The CDR3, as DNA: TGCGCCAGCAGCCAAGCCGCGTCCCATAGCACAGATACGCAGTATTTT.

This clonotype was seen at least ten times. This chain connects TRBV6-1 to TRBJ1-1; possible D gene TRBD1, 6 bases. The CDR3 has 15 residues. Deletions cut 7 bases from V and 1 base from J, with 16 bases between. Germline V gene data show CDR1 as MNHNS and CDR2 as SASEGT. The CDR3 DNA is TGTGCCAGCACCTACGGGGGGCCAGGGAACACTGAAGCTTTCTTT. It is translated as CASTYGGPGNTEAFF.

In this sample, this clonotype turned up a few times. The V gene is TRBV28, the J gene TRBJ1-4; 8 nucleotides agree with TRBD1. Germline V CDR1 and CDR2: MDHEN, SYDVKM. The trim removed 5 bases at V and 8 bases at J, leaving 16 bases unmatched. The CDR3 runs 17 residues. The CDR3 DNA reads TGTGCCAGCAGTCTTCGACGGCGACAGGGGAGGGGGGAAAAACTGTTTTTT. This encodes CASSLRRRQGRGEKLFF.

CDR3 region: CASRVSQETQYF. The DNA for the CDR3 is TGTGCCAGCAGAGTTTCCCAAGAGACCCAGTACTTC. The chain carries TRBV28 and TRBJ2-5, with D uncertain. CDR3 length: 12 residues. V was cut by 6 bases and J by 1 base, with 6 bases left in between. CDR1 and CDR2 from the germline V gene are MDHEN and SYDVKM. Filled out from reference TRBV28 and TRBJ2-5, the complete variable domain reads DVKVTQSSRYLVKRTGEKVFLECVQDMDHENMFWYRQDPGLGLRLIYFSYDVKMKEKGDIPEGYSVSREKKERFSLILESASTNQTSMYLCASRVSQETQYFGPGTRLLVL.

This clonotype has at least ten counts. This sequence joins TRBV20-1 and TRBJ2-5; no reliable D call. CDR1 is DFQATT and CDR2 is SNEGSKA in the germline V gene (reference sequence). The CDR3 is 10 amino acids. V was pared by 5 bases and J by 3 bases, with 4 bases between. As DNA, the CDR3 is TGCAGTGCTTCCAAAGAGACCCAGTACTTC. Translating it yields CSASKETQYF.

The V gene is TRBV7-8, the J gene TRBJ2-7; 7 nucleotides line up with TRBD2. The V gene end was trimmed by 0 bases and the J gene end by 0 bases; junction bases not matched to a gene: 8. The CDR3 has 17 residues. The germline V gene encodes CDR1 SGHVS and CDR2 FQNEAQ. Here the CDR3 DNA reads TGTGCCAGCAGCTTAGCGACGATCCCGGGGGGCTCCTACGAGCAGTACTTC. This sequence encodes CASSLATIPGGSYEQYF. Full variable domain (rest looked up from reference TRBV7-8 and TRBJ2-7): GAGVSQSPRYKVAKRGQDVALRCDPISGHVSLFWYQQALGQGPEFLTYFQNEAQLDKSGLPSDRFFAERPEGSVSTLKIQRTQQEDSAVYLCASSLATIPGGSYEQYFGPGTRLTVT.

This clonotype was picked up a small number of times. J is TRBJ2-3 and V is TRBV5-5; D unclear. The CDR3 runs 16 residues. V gave up 3 bases and J gave up 2 bases, with 16 bases separating them. Germline V gene sequence: CDR1 SGHKS, CDR2 YYEKEE (reference sequence). The CDR3 loop is CASSSRHQISTDTQYF. In nucleotides, the CDR3 is TGTGCCAGCAGCTCCAGACACCAGATTTCCACAGATACGCAGTATTTT. The full variable domain, its missing parts supplied by reference TRBV5-5 and TRBJ2-3, is DAGVTQSPTHLIKTRGQQVTLRCSPISGHKSVSWYQQVLGQGPQFIFQYYEKEERGRGNFPDRFSARQFPNYSSELNVNALLLGDSALYLCASSSRHQISTDTQYFGPGTRLTVL.

J is TRBJ1-6 and V is TRBV7-2; weak D call: TRBD1 (5 bases). The CDR3 spans 15 residues. V was pared by 4 bases and J by 9 bases, with 16 bases between. Looked up from germline, CDR1 is SGHTA and CDR2 is FQGNSA. The CDR3 sequence: CASSSDIPGFSPLHF. The DNA of the CDR3 is TGTGCCAGCAGCTCAGACATACCAGGGTTTTCACCCCTCCACTTT. Based on the CDR3 plus reference TRBV7-2 and TRBJ1-6, the full variable domain is GAGVSQSPSNKVTEKGKDVELRCDPISGHTALYWYRQSLGQGLEFLIYFQGNSAPDKSGLPSDRFSAERTGGSVSTLTIQRTQQEDSAVYLCASSSDIPGFSPLHFGNGTRLTVT.

This clonotype was detected ten times or more. The chain uses TRBV7-9 and TRBJ1-1, with D hard to call. Germline V gene data show CDR1 as SEHNR and CDR2 as FQNEAQ (reference sequence). Trimming removed 7 bases at V and 0 bases at J, with 12 bases between. The CDR3 extends over 14 amino acids. In nucleotides, the CDR3 is TGTGCCAGCAACCAATATATCGTGAACACTGAAGCTTTCTTT. The encoded protein is CASNQYIVNTEAFF.

The J gene is TRBJ1-1, the V gene TRBV11-1, with D hard to call. V lost 2 bases and J lost 8, with 18 bases in between. CDR1 is SGHAT and CDR2 is FQDESV in the germline V gene (reference sequence). This CDR3 has 15 amino acids. The CDR3 DNA follows: TGTGCCAGCAGCTTACCCCCCGGGCGGACGAGGGAAGCTTTCTTT. Its translation: CASSLPPGRTREAFF.

In this sample, this clonotype turned up a few times. This chain uses TRBV5-6 with TRBJ2-7, with D unresolved. Germline loops: CDR1 SGHDT, CDR2 YYEEEE. Trimming shortened V by 1 base and J by 6 bases, and 5 bases separated the two germline ends. The CDR3 totals 11 residues. CDR3 sequence (DNA): TGTGCCAGCAGCTTGCATGGCGAGCAGTACGTC. Translating it yields CASSLHGEQYV.

This clonotype was picked up many times. The chain employs TRBV18 and TRBJ1-4; D is undetermined. This CDR3 region has 14 residues. CDR1 and CDR2 (germline): KGHSH, LQKENI. The V end lost 2 bases, the J end lost 6 bases, and 10 bases lay between the germline ends. Here the CDR3 DNA reads TGTGCCAGCTCACCAAATGGCAACCATGAAAAACTGTTTTTT. It is translated as CASSPNGNHEKLFF.

This chain connects TRBV5-4 to TRBJ1-2; D is unclear. This CDR3 is built from 12 residues. In germline, CDR1 is SGHNT, CDR2 YYREEE (reference sequence). The ends were cut back, 2 bases at V and 6 bases at J, with 8 bases in the middle. The CDR3: CASSFAYDGYTF. CDR3 DNA: TGTGCCAGCAGCTTTGCGTACGATGGCTACACCTTC.

The chain links TRBV28 to TRBJ1-1; tentatively, D is TRBD1 (5 bases). Deletions cut 6 bases from V and 2 bases from J, with 16 bases between. Germline V lookup: CDR1 MDHEN, CDR2 SYDVKM. The CDR3 length is 15 residues. This chain's CDR3 is CASRFSTVFNTEAFF. CDR3 in DNA: TGTGCCAGCAGATTCTCGACAGTCTTCAACACTGAAGCTTTCTTT.

This clonotype was recorded a few times. The chain recombines TRBV4-3 with TRBJ2-7, with D possibly being TRBD1 (5 bases). The CDR3 sequence is 14 residues long. Germline CDR1 and CDR2: LGHNA and YSLEER. Trimming stripped 1 base from V and 1 base from J, with 8 bases between. CDR3 residues: CASSQGAGSYEQYF. The CDR3 region has the DNA TGCGCCAGCAGCCAAGGGGCAGGGTCCTACGAGCAGTACTTC.

This clonotype has a handful of counts. CDR3 protein: CASASPPDSTQYF. CDR3 DNA: TGTGCCAGCGCATCTCCTCCTGACTCGACCCAGTACTTC. This rearrangement joins TRBV7-6 to TRBJ2-5; no clear D. V lost 8 bases to trimming and J lost 7 bases, with 17 bases between them. This CDR3 is built from 13 residues. Germline V gives CDR1 SGHVS, CDR2 FNYEAQ.

This clonotype was seen at least ten times. This chain joins TRBV12-3 or TRBV12-4 and TRBJ1-6; unclear D gene. Deletions cut 1 base from V and 7 bases from J, with 5 bases between. The CDR3 contains 13 residues. DNA for the CDR3: TGTGCCAGCAGTTTAGAGTGGAATTCACCCCTCCACTTT. Protein sequence: CASSLEWNSPLHF.

This clonotype occurred a few times. The rearrangement joins TRBV18 to TRBJ1-3, with a weak D call TRBD1 (5 bases). Looked up from germline, CDR1 is KGHSH and CDR2 is LQKENI. The CDR3 is 15 amino acids. V was shortened by 0 bases and J by 4 bases, with 10 bases between the two germline ends. CDR3 amino acids: CASSPPQGVGNTIYF. CDR3 DNA sequence: TGTGCCAGCTCACCACCGCAGGGCGTCGGAAACACCATATATTTT.

In this sample, this clonotype turned up a few times. The V gene is TRBV5-1, the J gene TRBJ2-2; no definite D call. CDR1 is SGHRS, CDR2 YFSETQ, per germline. V was shortened by 6 bases and J by 0 bases, with 9 bases between the two germline ends. CDR3 length: 14 amino acids. The CDR3 sequence: CASKEIANTGELFF. The CDR3 nucleotides read TGCGCCAGCAAAGAAATTGCGAACACCGGGGAGCTGTTTTTT.

The rearrangement uses TRBV7-3 and TRBJ2-2; D ambiguous. The CDR3 covers 13 residues. Germline lookup yields CDR1 SGHTA and CDR2 FQGTGA. The V end lost 8 bases, the J end lost 2 bases, and 9 bases lay between the germline ends. This CDR3 is CASRTDNTGELFF. The CDR3 nucleotides read TGTGCCAGCCGAACAGATAACACCGGGGAGCTGTTTTTT.